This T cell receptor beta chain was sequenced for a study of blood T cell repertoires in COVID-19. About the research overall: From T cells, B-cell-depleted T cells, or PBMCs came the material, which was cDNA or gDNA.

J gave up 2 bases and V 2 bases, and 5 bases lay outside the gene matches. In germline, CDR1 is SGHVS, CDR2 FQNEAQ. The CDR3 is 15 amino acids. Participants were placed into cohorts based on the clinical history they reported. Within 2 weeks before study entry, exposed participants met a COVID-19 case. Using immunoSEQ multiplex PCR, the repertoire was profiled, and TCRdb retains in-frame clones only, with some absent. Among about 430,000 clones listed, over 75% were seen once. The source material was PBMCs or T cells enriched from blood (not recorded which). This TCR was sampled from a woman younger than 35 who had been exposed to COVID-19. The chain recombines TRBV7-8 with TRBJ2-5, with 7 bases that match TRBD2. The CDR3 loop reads CASSLTAGKQETQYF. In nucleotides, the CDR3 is TGTGCCAGCAGCTTAACAGCGGGGAAGCAAGAGACCCAGTACTTC.